Listed below are T cell receptor beta chains from one sample, sequenced in a study of blood T cell repertoires in COVID-19. TCRdb's copy holds only in-frame clones and misses some; the assay was immunoSEQ multiplex PCR. The sample yields around 330,000 clones, roughly nine tenths seen once. The specimen was PBMCs or T cells enriched from blood (not recorded which). The receptors originated from a man in his fifties or sixties who had recovered from COVID-19. The CDR3 runs from the conserved cysteine through the conserved F or W. Fields, in order: J gene, D gene, CDR3 length, clone size, V gene, CDR3 DNA, CDR3 protein. D genes are given only for firm matches. Not every row has a clone size; where given, it reads once, few, many or a size class.

J gene: TRBJ2-3
D gene: TRBD2
CDR3 length: 18
clone size: .
V gene: TRBV3-1/TRBV3-2
CDR3 DNA: TGTGCCAGCAGCCAAGGAAAGCTAGCGGGAGGCCACCCAGATACGCAGTATTTT
CDR3 protein: CASSQGKLAGGHPDTQYF

J gene: TRBJ2-1
D gene: .
CDR3 length: 14
clone size: .
V gene: TRBV4-1
CDR3 DNA: TGCGCCAGCAGCTTTCCGACCGGGGACAATGAGCAGTTCTTC
CDR3 protein: CASSFPTGDNEQFF

J gene: TRBJ2-2
D gene: .
CDR3 length: 14
clone size: .
V gene: TRBV7-9
CDR3 DNA: TGTGCCAGCACCGCCGGGACAAACACCGGGGAGCTGTTTTTT
CDR3 protein: CASTAGTNTGELFF

J gene: TRBJ2-2
D gene: TRBD1
CDR3 length: 17
clone size: .
V gene: TRBV5-4
CDR3 DNA: TGTGCCAGCAGCTTAAGTGACAGGGGTTTAGGAACCGGGGAGCTGTTTTTT
CDR3 protein: CASSLSDRGLGTGELFF

J gene: TRBJ2-7
D gene: TRBD1
CDR3 length: 15
clone size: .
V gene: TRBV28
CDR3 DNA: TGTGCCAGCAGTGCGGGACAGGGTATGTCCTACGAGCAGTACTTC
CDR3 protein: CASSAGQGMSYEQYF

J gene: TRBJ1-5
D gene: .
CDR3 length: 14
clone size: .
V gene: TRBV30
CDR3 DNA: TGTGCCTGGAGTGTAGGACAACCCAATCAGCCCCAGCATTTT
CDR3 protein: CAWSVGQPNQPQHF

J gene: TRBJ1-1
D gene: TRBD1
CDR3 length: 12
clone size: .
V gene: TRBV5-1
CDR3 DNA: TGCGCCAGCAGCTTGGGACAGGGGGAGGCTTTCTTT
CDR3 protein: CASSLGQGEAFF

J gene: TRBJ1-6
D gene: .
CDR3 length: 15
clone size: .
V gene: TRBV30
CDR3 DNA: TGTGCCTGGAGGCTCAGAGGTAACCCAAATTCACCCCTCCACTTT
CDR3 protein: CAWRLRGNPNSPLHF

J gene: TRBJ2-3
D gene: .
CDR3 length: 14
clone size: .
V gene: TRBV3-1/TRBV3-2
CDR3 DNA: TGTGCCAGCATGTCGGAGAGAGCCACAGATACGCAGTATTTT
CDR3 protein: CASMSERATDTQYF

J gene: TRBJ2-5
D gene: .
CDR3 length: 13
clone size: .
V gene: TRBV11-3
CDR3 DNA: TGTGCCAGCAGCTTCACGGGAATGGAGACCCAGTACTTC
CDR3 protein: CASSFTGMETQYF

J gene: TRBJ2-1
D gene: TRBD2
CDR3 length: 19
clone size: .
V gene: TRBV19
CDR3 DNA: TGTGCCAGTAGTGCTACGGTAGAGGGTAGCGGGGGGCCCCCCAATGAGCAGTTCTTC
CDR3 protein: CASSATVEGSGGPPNEQFF

J gene: TRBJ1-1
D gene: .
CDR3 length: 12
clone size: .
V gene: TRBV6-5
CDR3 DNA: TGTGCCAGCATTGGCAGGGCGACTGAAGCTTTCTTT
CDR3 protein: CASIGRATEAFF

J gene: TRBJ2-1
D gene: .
CDR3 length: 16
clone size: .
V gene: TRBV6-5
CDR3 DNA: TGTGCCAGCAGTTACCTTCGTCCCGGGGGTGGCAATGAGCAGTTCTTC
CDR3 protein: CASSYLRPGGGNEQFF

J gene: TRBJ2-2
D gene: TRBD2
CDR3 length: 18
clone size: .
V gene: TRBV11-3
CDR3 DNA: TGTGCCAGCAGCTTAGGGACACTAGCGTACACGAACACCGGGGAGCTGTTTTTT
CDR3 protein: CASSLGTLAYTNTGELFF

J gene: TRBJ2-5
D gene: TRBD1
CDR3 length: 15
clone size: .
V gene: TRBV13
CDR3 DNA: TGTGCCAGCAGCTTAGGGACAGGGCTACAAGAGACCCAGTACTTC
CDR3 protein: CASSLGTGLQETQYF

J gene: TRBJ2-1
D gene: .
CDR3 length: 15
clone size: .
V gene: TRBV24-1
CDR3 DNA: TGTGCCACCAGTGATTTTGCGGGACCCTCATATGAGCAGTTCTTC
CDR3 protein: CATSDFAGPSYEQFF

J gene: TRBJ1-1
D gene: .
CDR3 length: 11
clone size: .
V gene: TRBV11-3
CDR3 DNA: TGTGCCAGCAGCTTAGTAAATGAAGCTTTCTTT
CDR3 protein: CASSLVNEAFF

J gene: TRBJ1-4
D gene: TRBD1
CDR3 length: 13
clone size: .
V gene: TRBV30
CDR3 DNA: TGTGCCTGGAGTGTACAGGGGTACGAAAAACTGTTTTTT
CDR3 protein: CAWSVQGYEKLFF

J gene: TRBJ1-1
D gene: .
CDR3 length: 12
clone size: .
V gene: TRBV12-3/TRBV12-4
CDR3 DNA: TGTGCCAGCAGTCGTAACAGGGCCGAAGCTTTCTTT
CDR3 protein: CASSRNRAEAFF

J gene: TRBJ2-1
D gene: TRBD2
CDR3 length: 16
clone size: .
V gene: TRBV7-3
CDR3 DNA: TGTGCCAGCAGCTTAATGGGGACTAGCGGCAGGAATGAGCAGTTCTTC
CDR3 protein: CASSLMGTSGRNEQFF

J gene: TRBJ1-5
D gene: TRBD1
CDR3 length: 14
clone size: .
V gene: TRBV6-5
CDR3 DNA: TGTGCCACTCGACTAATACAGGGGAATCAGCCCCAGCATTTT
CDR3 protein: CATRLIQGNQPQHF

J gene: TRBJ2-7
D gene: .
CDR3 length: 12
clone size: .
V gene: TRBV7-6
CDR3 DNA: TGTGCCAGCAGCTTAGGAGGTCTCGAGCAGTACTTC
CDR3 protein: CASSLGGLEQYF

J gene: TRBJ2-1
D gene: TRBD2
CDR3 length: 16
clone size: .
V gene: TRBV19
CDR3 DNA: TGTGCCAGTAGTATCAGCGGGGGACCATCCGGGAATGAGCAGTTCTTC
CDR3 protein: CASSISGGPSGNEQFF

J gene: TRBJ1-1
D gene: .
CDR3 length: 13
clone size: .
V gene: TRBV5-1
CDR3 DNA: TGCGCCAGCAGCCCATCACAGAACACTGAAGCTTTCTTT
CDR3 protein: CASSPSQNTEAFF

J gene: TRBJ2-1
D gene: TRBD2
CDR3 length: 14
clone size: .
V gene: TRBV6-5
CDR3 DNA: TGTGCCAGCAGTTTTAGCGGGCGAGGTCGTGAGCAGTTCTTC
CDR3 protein: CASSFSGRGREQFF

J gene: TRBJ2-3
D gene: TRBD1
CDR3 length: 19
clone size: .
V gene: TRBV30
CDR3 DNA: TGTGCCTGGATCACAGGGAGGACAGGGATTTTTCGAAGCACAGATACGCAGTATTTT
CDR3 protein: CAWITGRTGIFRSTDTQYF

J gene: TRBJ2-3
D gene: .
CDR3 length: 11
clone size: few
V gene: TRBV12-3/TRBV12-4
CDR3 DNA: TGTGCCAGCGCTACCGGGGATACGCAGTATTTT
CDR3 protein: CASATGDTQYF

J gene: TRBJ2-7
D gene: TRBD1
CDR3 length: 14
clone size: .
V gene: TRBV18
CDR3 DNA: TGTGCCAGCTCACGGTTGACAGGGGGGGGCGAGCAGTACTTC
CDR3 protein: CASSRLTGGGEQYF

J gene: TRBJ1-5
D gene: .
CDR3 length: 15
clone size: once
V gene: TRBV19
CDR3 DNA: TGTGCCAGTAGTATACAGGGGAACGTAGTCCAGCCCCAGCATTTT
CDR3 protein: CASSIQGNVVQPQHF

J gene: TRBJ1-1
D gene: TRBD1
CDR3 length: 14
clone size: .
V gene: TRBV2
CDR3 DNA: TGTGCCAGCAGGCTAGACAGGGGGGTAACTGAAGCTTTCTTT
CDR3 protein: CASRLDRGVTEAFF

J gene: TRBJ2-5
D gene: .
CDR3 length: 13
clone size: .
V gene: TRBV27
CDR3 DNA: TGTGCCAGCAGTTTCGGGGGGCGAGAGACCCAGTACTTC
CDR3 protein: CASSFGGRETQYF

J gene: TRBJ2-7
D gene: TRBD2
CDR3 length: 14
clone size: .
V gene: TRBV3-1/TRBV3-2
CDR3 DNA: TGTGCCAGCAGGGGAAAGGCTAGCGGCTACGAGCAGTACTTC
CDR3 protein: CASRGKASGYEQYF

J gene: TRBJ1-5
D gene: .
CDR3 length: 13
clone size: few
V gene: TRBV6-1
CDR3 DNA: TGTGCCAGCAGTGAAGCGGGGGGACAGCCCCAGCATTTT
CDR3 protein: CASSEAGGQPQHF

J gene: TRBJ1-1
D gene: .
CDR3 length: 14
clone size: .
V gene: TRBV6-1
CDR3 DNA: TGTGCCAGCAGTGATCCTGGTAGGAACACTGAAGCTTTCTTT
CDR3 protein: CASSDPGRNTEAFF

J gene: TRBJ2-1
D gene: TRBD2
CDR3 length: 18
clone size: .
V gene: TRBV7-9
CDR3 DNA: TGTGCCAGCAGCGACCTAGCGGGGGCCGTAAGCTCCTACAATGAGCAGTTCTTC
CDR3 protein: CASSDLAGAVSSYNEQFF

J gene: TRBJ1-1
D gene: .
CDR3 length: 13
clone size: .
V gene: TRBV19
CDR3 DNA: TGTGCCTCTGGGGAGGGACGGGACACTGAAGCTTTCTTT
CDR3 protein: CASGEGRDTEAFF

J gene: TRBJ1-2
D gene: TRBD1
CDR3 length: 14
clone size: once
V gene: TRBV5-1
CDR3 DNA: TGCGCCAGCAGCTCCAAACAGGGGGTGGAGGGCTACACCTTC
CDR3 protein: CASSSKQGVEGYTF

J gene: TRBJ1-5
D gene: .
CDR3 length: 15
clone size: .
V gene: TRBV5-6
CDR3 DNA: TGTGCCAGCAGCTTATCCGGGACACCCAATCAGCCCCAGCATTTT
CDR3 protein: CASSLSGTPNQPQHF

J gene: TRBJ1-1
D gene: .
CDR3 length: 14
clone size: .
V gene: TRBV6-1
CDR3 DNA: TGTGCCAGCAGTGAATACAAGAAAGTCACTGAAGCTTTCTTT
CDR3 protein: CASSEYKKVTEAFF